This T cell receptor (beta chain) appears in the sequencing data of a study of CD8+ T cells in alopecia areata. Study results and limitations: Elevated clonality characterized lesional scalp relative to normal scalp, particularly in alopecia totalis/universalis.

About this clone itself: No antigen is known for it. Other DNA sequences in this sample translate to the same CDR3.

Alopecia areata patients provided lesional scalp punch biopsies and peripheral blood. PBMCs yielded sorted CD4+ and CD8+ T cells. The V gene's germline CDR1 is DFQATT and CDR2 SNEGSKA (reference sequence). V lost 1 base, J lost 0 bases, and 1 base lay in between. This CDR3 is built from 11 residues. Sequencing used cDNA as its template, made by extracting RNA and reverse transcribing it. Sequencing was performed with immunoSEQ multiplex PCR; in TCRdb, only in-frame clones are kept and a portion is missing. This repertoire shows about 97,000 clones, roughly two fifths found once; its top ten account for roughly 1.3%.

The material sequenced was CD4+ T cells sorted from blood. V is TRBV20-1 and J is TRBJ2-7; D ambiguous. This clonotype was obtained from a human donor with alopecia areata. CDR3 sequence (DNA): TGCAGTGCTAGAGCCTCCTACGAGCAGTACTTC. This translates into CSARASYEQYF.